Listed here is a single T cell receptor beta chain. The germline CDR1 and CDR2 sequences are LNHDA and SQIVND (reference sequence). Trimming took 7 bases from V and 6 from J; bases not matched to a gene: 5. The CDR3 contains 14 residues. These data are taken from a study of T cell repertoires in cytomegalovirus infection. For the study at large: It was the public TCR beta signatures that indicated both CMV infection and matching HLA type.

TCRdb recomputed calls from the reads with MiXCR, one row per CDR3 protein. The sample records 200,000 or so distinct CDR3 sequences, roughly 27% being singletons. The sequencing sample was made of PBMCs. The chain couples TRBV19 to TRBJ2-1; TRBD1 agrees at 11 bases. This TCR was recovered from a human donor in good health (CMV status not recorded). Some clones in this sample may be carry-over from other donors' samples. The CDR3 sequence is CASTSGTGGNEQFF. The DNA of the CDR3 is TGTGCCAGTACCTCCGGGACAGGGGGCAATGAGCAGTTCTTC.